This T cell receptor beta chain was identified during a study of blood T cell repertoires in COVID-19. Study-wide context: Samples representing acute and convalescent COVID-19 were sourced from the United States, Italy and Spain.

Per the original methods: Amplified reference gene primers provided the basis for estimating nucleated cell counts. Method: immunoSEQ multiplex PCR; TCRdb's copy keeps in-frame clones and lacks some. V and J calls and clone size are those listed in that table; D and trimming were worked out from the DNA. This table has approximately 440,000 clones, approximately 88% appearing once. With 4 bases clipped from V and 5 bases from J, the junction kept 4 bases outside the gene matches. From germline, CDR1 is LGHDT and CDR2 YNNKEL (reference sequence). This CDR3 has 15 amino acids. The clonotype comes from a woman in her 50s with COVID-19, enrolled during active disease. The gene calls are TRBV3-1 (or the pseudogene TRBV3-2) and TRBJ2-5; TRBD2 matches at 13 bases. The sample was peripheral blood. The CDR3 here is CASSRGTSGDETQYF. The CDR3 region has the DNA TGTGCCAGCAGCCGAGGGACTAGCGGGGATGAGACCCAGTACTTC.